A single sample gave rise to the 19 T cell receptor beta chains below, sequenced in a study of blood T cell repertoires in COVID-19. Measured with immunoSEQ multiplex PCR; TCRdb has only the in-frame clones, and not every one. The sample lists a few hundred thousand clones, around 83% seen once, with around 9.5% in the top ten. The source material was peripheral blood. These receptors came from a man in his forties or fifties with active or convalescent COVID-19.

The chain is built from TRBV24-1 and TRBJ1-2; tentatively, D is TRBD1 (5 bases). Trimming left V 3 bases short and J 5 bases short, with 9 bases between. This CDR3 is built from 13 residues. In germline, CDR1 is KGHDR, CDR2 SFDVKD. In nucleotides, the CDR3 is TGTGCCACCAGTGATGCCGGGACTTATGGCTACACCTTC. It codes for CATSDAGTYGYTF.

The chain recombines TRBV19 with TRBJ1-3; 7 positions agree with TRBD1. The CDR3 runs to 16 residues. Germline V gene sequence: CDR1 LNHDA, CDR2 SQIVND (reference sequence). With 5 bases clipped from V and 0 bases from J, the junction kept 7 bases outside the gene matches. CDR3: CASSPPGQSSGNTIYF. Here the CDR3 DNA reads TGTGCCAGTAGTCCTCCGGGACAGTCCTCTGGAAACACCATATATTTT.

The J gene is TRBJ2-7, the V gene TRBV4-1; 8 nucleotides agree with TRBD1. The V and J ends lost 5 bases and 4 bases, in that order; junction bases with no gene match: 7. Germline CDR1 MGHRA, CDR2 YSYEKL. This CDR3 region has 14 residues. CDR3: CASSWRQGTYEQYV. CDR3 DNA: TGCGCCAGCAGCTGGAGACAGGGGACATACGAGCAGTACGTC.

The chain recombines TRBV7-3 with TRBJ2-1; a weak D match, TRBD1 (6 bases). The germline V and J ends were trimmed by 5 bases and 9 bases, with 8 bases remaining between them. The CDR3 consists of 11 residues. The germline gives CDR1 SGHTA, CDR2 FQGTGA. CDR3 nucleotides: TGTGCCAGCAGCAAAGGGGGTGAGCAGTTCTTC. Its protein product is CASSKGGEQFF.

The J gene is TRBJ2-4, the V gene TRBV5-1, with 11 bases identical to TRBD2. CDR3 length: 13 residues. From germline, CDR1 is SGHRS and CDR2 YFSETQ. The ends lost 2 bases at V and 11 bases at J; junction bases unmatched: 3. The DNA of the CDR3 is TGCGCCAGCAGCTTCCTAGCGGGGGGATTTCAGTACTTC. It specifies CASSFLAGGFQYF. Combining the CDR3 with reference TRBV5-1 and TRBJ2-4 gives the whole variable domain KAGVTQTPRYLIKTRGQQVTLSCSPISGHRSVSWYQQTPGQGLQFLFEYFSETQRNKGNFPGRFSGRQFSNSRSEMNVSTLELGDSALYLCASSFLAGGFQYFGAGTRLSVL.

The J gene is TRBJ2-5, the V gene TRBV7-6; D call uncertain. The germline V gene encodes CDR1 SGHVS and CDR2 FNYEAQ. CDR3 length equals 18 residues. Trimming removed 2 bases from V and 0 bases from J, with 19 bases in between. The CDR3 sequence is CASSLSPSGGAYQETQYF. The CDR3 bases are TGTGCCAGCAGCTTATCCCCTTCCGGTGGTGCGTACCAAGAGACCCAGTACTTC.

The chain links TRBV24-1 to TRBJ2-3, with a possible D match to TRBD2 (6 bases). This CDR3 spans 14 amino acids. With 6 bases removed from V and 2 bases from J, the gap between germline ends came to 11 bases. The germline V gene encodes CDR1 KGHDR and CDR2 SFDVKD. The CDR3: CATSPGLYTDTQYF. The CDR3 DNA reads as TGTGCCACCAGTCCGGGACTTTACACAGATACGCAGTATTTT.

The gene calls are TRBV28 and TRBJ2-7; D perhaps matches TRBD2 (5 bases). The germline V and J ends were trimmed by 5 bases and 3 bases, with 14 bases remaining between them. Germline V gene lookup returns CDR1 MDHEN and CDR2 SYDVKM. CDR3 length: 14 residues. CDR3: CASSPHSGSYEQYV. CDR3 coding DNA: TGTGCCAGCAGTCCCCACTCGGGGAGCTACGAGCAGTACGTC.

This chain connects TRBV5-1 to TRBJ2-3; 13 nucleotides match TRBD2. The CDR3 is 16 residues long. The trim removed 4 bases at V and 1 base at J, leaving 3 bases unmatched. From germline, CDR1 is SGHRS and CDR2 YFSETQ. The CDR3 reads CASSHGLAGGTDTQYF. As DNA, the CDR3 is TGCGCCAGCAGCCACGGACTAGCGGGGGGCACAGATACGCAGTATTTT.

The CDR3 is CANSPTGTGPQPQHF. The CDR3 nucleotides are TGTGCCAACTCCCCGACCGGGACAGGGCCTCAGCCCCAGCATTTT. V and J are TRBV11-3 and TRBJ1-5; TRBD1 matches 9 bases. Germline V gene sequence: CDR1 SGHNT, CDR2 YENEEA. The CDR3 loop spans 15 amino acids. V shed 10 bases and J 6 bases; nucleotides not matched to a gene: 13.

This clone was recorded only once. The chain uses TRBV11-2 and TRBJ1-2; possibly TRBD1 for D (5 bases). The V end lost 3 bases, the J end lost 3 bases, and 14 bases lay between the germline ends. The CDR3 is 15 amino acids. CDR1 is SGHAT and CDR2 is FQNNGV in the germline V gene. CDR3 nucleotide sequence: TGTGCCAGCAGCTTGGGGCAGGATCCCTACTATGGCTACACCTTC. It codes for CASSLGQDPYYGYTF.

The chain uses TRBV4-1 and TRBJ2-3; TRBD1 aligns across 7 bases. J gave up 0 bases and V 4 bases, and 4 bases lay outside the gene matches. This CDR3 is built from 15 residues. Germline CDR1 reads MGHRA; CDR2 reads YSYEKL. CDR3 sequence: CASSRTGFSTDTQYF. CDR3 sequence (DNA): TGCGCCAGCAGCCGGACAGGTTTTAGCACAGATACGCAGTATTTT.

The chain couples TRBV2 to TRBJ2-5; TRBD2 matches at 8 bases. The germline CDR1 and CDR2 sequences are SNHLY and FYNNEI. Germline trimming cut 9 bases from V and 5 bases from J; bases unmatched to any gene: 11. This CDR3 spans 14 amino acids. CDR3 loop: CASQPGGPGETQYF. The CDR3 nucleotides are TGTGCCAGTCAGCCGGGGGGGCCTGGGGAGACCCAGTACTTC.

This sequence joins TRBV5-5 and TRBJ2-3, with D unresolved. The germline V gene encodes CDR1 SGHKS and CDR2 YYEKEE (reference sequence). Trimming shortened V by 4 bases and J by 0 bases, and 6 bases separated the two germline ends. The length of the CDR3 is 13 residues. The CDR3 is CASSGVSTDTQYF. The CDR3 region has the DNA TGTGCCAGCAGCGGAGTGAGCACAGATACGCAGTATTTT.

V gene TRBV6-2 or TRBV6-3 combines with J gene TRBJ2-7, with D possibly being TRBD2 (6 bases). Germline-derived CDR1 and CDR2 are MNHEY and SVGEGT. The CDR3 contains 13 residues. Trimming took off 3 bases at V and 5 bases at J, with 11 bases between the two ends. This CDR3 reads CASSYVAGNEQYF. The CDR3 DNA sequence: TGTGCCAGCAGTTATGTTGCGGGGAACGAGCAGTACTTC.

This chain links TRBV5-4 with TRBJ2-3; 11 bases match TRBD2. The CDR3 is 16 residues long. The germline gives CDR1 SGHNT, CDR2 YYREEE (reference sequence). Losses at the gene ends were 1 base for V and 5 bases for J; bases not matched to a gene: 6. The CDR3 loop is CASSLRTSGLIDTQYF. The CDR3 nucleotides are TGTGCCAGCAGCTTGAGGACTAGCGGGCTTATAGATACGCAGTATTTT.

The chain recombines TRBV2 with TRBJ1-2; 8 bases agree with TRBD1. The germline V gene encodes CDR1 SNHLY and CDR2 FYNNEI. The trim removed 6 bases at V and 1 base at J, leaving 13 bases unmatched. The CDR3 is made up of 17 amino acids. CDR3 in DNA: TGTGCCAGCAGCGAATTCCCGGGACAGGCGGATAACTATGGCTACACCTTC. Its translation is CASSEFPGQADNYGYTF.

The chain has TRBV7-3 and TRBJ2-1; 14 bases agree with TRBD2. The CDR3 loop spans 16 amino acids. The V and J ends lost 6 bases and 4 bases, in that order; junction bases with no gene match: 5. Germline CDR1 is SGHTA and CDR2 is FQGTGA. The chain's CDR3 is CASSYGLAGGYNEQFF. The CDR3 nucleotides are TGTGCCAGCAGTTACGGACTAGCGGGAGGTTACAATGAGCAGTTCTTC.

The chain links TRBV7-2 to TRBJ2-1, with 9 bases that match TRBD2. The V gene's germline CDR1 is SGHTA and CDR2 FQGNSA. The CDR3 contains 14 residues. The junction had 6 bases not matched to a gene; V was cut back by 5 bases and J by 7 bases. The DNA of the CDR3 is TGTGCCAGCAGCATCGGACTAGCGTGGAATGAGCAGTTCTTC. It translates to CASSIGLAWNEQFF.